A selection of T cell receptor beta chains follows, all from one sample in a study of T cell repertoires in cytomegalovirus infection. These TCRs' antigens remain unknown. TCRdb reprocessed the reads via MiXCR and lists one record per CDR3 protein. The sample yields about 920,000 distinct CDR3 sequences, 31% seen once. This specimen was cultured CD8+ T cells from PBMCs, taken from culture after CMV antigen stimulation. These receptors were taken from a human donor in good health (CMV status not recorded). Some clones in this sample may be carry-over from other donors' samples. Each CDR3 is given with its conserved first and last residue. The D gene is left open where the match is weak. Size values are once, few and many counts, or a class for expanded clones, and some rows have none.

j_call: TRBJ2-3; v_call: TRBV7-2; d_call: TRBD2; clone_size: NA; cdr3_nt: TGTGCCAGCAGCTTATATAGCGGGGGGGTGGGAGATACGCAGTATTTT; cdr3_aa: CASSLYSGGVGDTQYF
j_call: TRBJ1-5; v_call: TRBV2; d_call: TRBD1; clone_size: many; cdr3_nt: TGTGCCAGCAGACCGGACAGGGGGAATCAGCCCCAGCATTTT; cdr3_aa: CASRPDRGNQPQHF
j_call: TRBJ2-1; v_call: TRBV24-1; d_call: NA; clone_size: few; cdr3_nt: TGTGCCACCGCACCAGGGAAGCAAGCGAAGTACAATGAGCAGTTCTTC; cdr3_aa: CATAPGKQAKYNEQFF
j_call: TRBJ2-2; v_call: TRBV20-1; d_call: NA; clone_size: NA; cdr3_nt: TGCAGTGCTAGAGATCGTGGGGGCGTGGGGGAGCTGTTTTTT; cdr3_aa: CSARDRGGVGELFF
j_call: TRBJ1-1; v_call: TRBV12-5; d_call: NA; clone_size: NA; cdr3_nt: TGTGCTAGTGCTTTGAGTGGAAACACTGAAGCTTTCTTT; cdr3_aa: CASALSGNTEAFF
j_call: TRBJ2-1; v_call: TRBV2; d_call: NA; clone_size: few; cdr3_nt: TGTGCCAGCAGGCTACAGGGAAGATACAATGAGCAGTTCTTC; cdr3_aa: CASRLQGRYNEQFF
j_call: TRBJ1-6; v_call: TRBV4-1; d_call: TRBD1; clone_size: NA; cdr3_nt: TGCGCCAGCAGCCTCGCCCGGACAGGGGAACCACCCCTCCACTTT; cdr3_aa: CASSLARTGEPPLHF
j_call: TRBJ1-5; v_call: TRBV4-1; d_call: NA; clone_size: NA; cdr3_nt: TGTGCCAGCAGCCAAGCCCTCAATCAGCCCCAGCATTTT; cdr3_aa: CASSQALNQPQHF
j_call: TRBJ1-1; v_call: TRBV6-5; d_call: NA; clone_size: few; cdr3_nt: TGTGCCAGCAGTCTGAACATCAAGAACACTGAAGCTTTCTTT; cdr3_aa: CASSLNIKNTEAFF
j_call: TRBJ1-2; v_call: TRBV9; d_call: NA; clone_size: NA; cdr3_nt: TGTGCCAGCAGCGTAGGGGCCTCAAACTATGGCTACACCTTC; cdr3_aa: CASSVGASNYGYTF
j_call: TRBJ1-1; v_call: TRBV6-2/TRBV6-3; d_call: NA; clone_size: NA; cdr3_nt: TGTGCCAGCAGTATATTCTGGGGATTGGATGCTTTCTTT; cdr3_aa: CASSIFWGLDAFF
j_call: TRBJ1-5; v_call: TRBV25-1; d_call: TRBD1; clone_size: NA; cdr3_nt: TGTGCCAGCAGTCCCCGGAGGGACAGGGGTGATCAGCCCCAGCATTTT; cdr3_aa: CASSPRRDRGDQPQHF
j_call: TRBJ1-1; v_call: TRBV6-5; d_call: TRBD1; clone_size: NA; cdr3_nt: TGTGCCAGCAGTTACTTGACAGGGAGGGGCACTGAAGCTTTCTTT; cdr3_aa: CASSYLTGRGTEAFF
j_call: TRBJ2-7; v_call: TRBV27; d_call: TRBD2; clone_size: many; cdr3_nt: TGTGCCAGCAGCTTAGCGGGTCCCTACGAGCAGTACTTC; cdr3_aa: CASSLAGPYEQYF
j_call: TRBJ1-2; v_call: TRBV7-2; d_call: TRBD1; clone_size: few; cdr3_nt: TGTGCCAGCAGCTTAGGGCCCATCACAGGGGTGGGAGGCTACACCTTC; cdr3_aa: CASSLGPITGVGGYTF
j_call: TRBJ1-4; v_call: TRBV7-6; d_call: TRBD1; clone_size: NA; cdr3_nt: TGTGCCAGCAGCTTAGGGACAGGCAGTAATGAAAAACTGTTTTTT; cdr3_aa: CASSLGTGSNEKLFF